Following are 26 T cell receptor beta chains from one sample sequenced in a study of T cell changes during pregnancy in multiple sclerosis. The method was immunoSEQ multiplex PCR; TCRdb's version includes in-frame clones alone and lacks a portion of them. The data show around 130,000 clones, roughly 95% seen once. This specimen was peripheral blood, taken after pregnancy. The receptors come from a female donor with multiple sclerosis, enrolled in a pregnancy study.

The chain employs TRBV30 and TRBJ2-2; 10 bases match TRBD2. This CDR3 spans 15 amino acids. Germline V gene sequence: CDR1 GTSNPN, CDR2 SVGIG (reference sequence). After removal of 5 bases from V and 5 bases from J, the junction contained 8 bases not matched to a gene. The CDR3 is CAWGGTSGNTGELFF. DNA of the CDR3: TGTGCCTGGGGTGGAACTAGCGGGAATACCGGGGAGCTGTTTTTT.

The V gene is TRBV27, the J gene TRBJ2-1; 11 bases line up with TRBD2. The CDR3 consists of 15 residues. J lost 8 bases, V lost 5 bases, and 8 bases had no gene match. The germline CDR1 and CDR2 sequences are MNHEY and SMNVEV (reference sequence). This CDR3 reads CASSVLAGVIDEQFF. CDR3 sequence (DNA): TGTGCCAGCAGTGTACTAGCGGGAGTTATCGATGAGCAGTTCTTC.

The genes are TRBV27 and TRBJ2-1; no definite D call. The CDR3 extends over 14 amino acids. CDR1 and CDR2 from the germline V gene are MNHEY and SMNVEV (reference sequence). V shed 2 bases and J shed 1 base, with 6 bases lying between them. The CDR3 DNA sequence: TGTGCCAGCAGTTTAATCACTTCCTACAATGAGCAGTTCTTC. The encoded protein is CASSLITSYNEQFF.

The chain employs TRBV20-1 and TRBJ1-2; tentatively, D is TRBD1 (6 bases). This CDR3 is built from 11 residues. V lost 5 bases and J lost 6, with 10 bases in between. The germline gives CDR1 DFQATT, CDR2 SNEGSKA (reference sequence). As DNA, the CDR3 is TGCAGTGCTCCGAAGGGGGATGGCTACACCTTC. This gives the protein CSAPKGDGYTF.

The rearrangement uses TRBV27 and TRBJ2-7; 8 bases line up with TRBD1. The V segment lost 0 bases and the J segment 9 bases; nucleotides outside the gene matches: 13. The CDR3 contains 16 residues. Germline CDR1 is MNHEY and CDR2 is SMNVEV (reference sequence). CDR3 loop: CASSLSPTGAVAGQYF. DNA of the CDR3: TGTGCCAGCAGTTTATCACCGACAGGGGCGGTTGCGGGGCAGTACTTC.

CDR3 in amino acids: CASSYMPVNTGELFF. CDR3 nucleotide sequence: TGTGCCAGCAGTTATATGCCAGTAAACACCGGGGAGCTGTTTTTT. The chain combines TRBV27 with TRBJ2-2; D remains unclear. The CDR3 is 15 amino acids. Between the trimmed V and J ends, which lost 4 bases and 2 bases, there was a span of 11 bases. The germline V gene has CDR1 MNHEY and CDR2 SMNVEV (reference sequence).

The chain links TRBV2 to TRBJ1-1; D not certain. V was clipped by 6 bases and J by 1 base, with 9 bases between them. Germline CDR1 reads SNHLY; CDR2 reads FYNNEI. The CDR3 has 13 amino acids. CDR3 DNA: TGTGCCAGCAGGGGCCGGGGGAACACTGAAGCTTTCTTT. Amino acid sequence: CASRGRGNTEAFF.

The gene calls are TRBV27 and TRBJ2-7; 12 positions agree with TRBD2. Per germline, CDR1 MNHEY and CDR2 SMNVEV (reference sequence). Unmatched junction bases numbered 20, after V lost 5 bases and J lost 6 bases. The CDR3 is made up of 19 amino acids. The DNA for the CDR3 is TGTGCCAGCAGTCCCCCCCCGGGACTAGCGGGTACCAGAGATACCGAGCAGTACTTC. Encoded protein: CASSPPPGLAGTRDTEQYF.

The rearrangement uses TRBV6-5 and TRBJ1-1, with 7 positions matching TRBD1. Per germline, CDR1 MNHEY and CDR2 SVGAGI. The V and J ends lost 2 bases and 0 bases, in that order; junction bases with no gene match: 3. This CDR3 is built from 15 residues. The CDR3 loop reads CASSYRGLMNTEAFF. Here the CDR3 DNA reads TGTGCCAGCAGTTACAGGGGGCTCATGAACACTGAAGCTTTCTTT.

This chain connects TRBV28 to TRBJ2-7; 9 positions agree with TRBD1. The CDR3 spans 14 residues. CDR1 is MDHEN, CDR2 SYDVKM, per germline. Trimming at V came to 6 bases and at J to 3 bases, leaving 6 bases not matched to a gene. In nucleotides, the CDR3 is TGTGCCAGCAGGGAGGACAGGGGTTACTACGAGCAGTACTTC. It specifies CASREDRGYYEQYF.

Here the CDR3 reads CASSVEGFYGELFF. CDR3 nucleotide sequence: TGTGCCAGCAGTGTGGAGGGGTTCTACGGGGAGCTGTTTTTT. This rearrangement joins TRBV6-1 to TRBJ2-2; D is perhaps TRBD2 (6 bases). Germline lookup yields CDR1 MNHNS and CDR2 SASEGT. This CDR3 is 14 amino acids long. V lost 4 bases and J lost 7, with 13 bases in between.

The chain combines TRBV28 with TRBJ1-5; D is unresolved. Trimming took 7 bases from V and 10 from J, leaving 14 bases between them. CDR3 size: 12 residues. Germline CDR1 and CDR2: MDHEN and SYDVKM. CDR3 sequence: CASIGGPGPQHF. In DNA form, the CDR3 reads TGTGCCAGCATAGGCGGGCCGGGACCCCAGCATTTT.

This CDR3 reads CASSGRKREGRHEQYF. The CDR3 DNA sequence: TGTGCCAGCAGCGGGCGTAAACGGGAGGGGCGCCACGAGCAGTACTTC. The rearrangement joins TRBV21-1 to TRBJ2-7; the DNA was not used to check the table's D call, TRBD2. TRBV21-1 is a known pseudogene. CDR3 length equals 16 residues.

The rearrangement uses TRBV28 and TRBJ1-5, with 9 bases matching TRBD1. CDR1 MDHEN and CDR2 SYDVKM come from the germline V gene. The CDR3 sequence is 15 residues long. V gave up 7 bases and J gave up 1 base; unmatched junction bases: 5. In DNA, the CDR3 is TGTGCCAGCACCAAGGGACAGGGAAGCAATCAGCCCCAGCATTTT. Its translation: CASTKGQGSNQPQHF.

The chain couples TRBV15 to TRBJ2-7, with D perhaps matching TRBD2 (6 bases). Trimming removed 1 base at V and 7 bases at J, with 17 bases between. The CDR3 is 15 amino acids. CDR1 and CDR2 (germline): LNHNV, YYDKDF (reference sequence). The CDR3 coding sequence is TGTGCCACCAGCAGAGGTCGTGGGGGGTTTGGGGAGCAGTACTTC. This translates into CATSRGRGGFGEQYF.

This clone appeared once. The chain joins TRBV7-3 to TRBJ2-7; D remains unclear. The CDR3 consists of 13 residues. Germline CDR1 SGHTA, CDR2 FQGTGA. V was pared by 1 base and J by 5 bases, with 9 bases between. CDR3 sequence: CASSLNGVHEQYF. CDR3 nucleotides: TGTGCCAGCAGCTTAAACGGAGTACACGAGCAGTACTTC.

The V and J genes are TRBV29-1 and TRBJ2-7; 11 bases agree with TRBD2. V trimming: 7 bases; J trimming: 0 bases; junction bases outside the gene matches: 5. CDR1 is SQVTM and CDR2 is ANQGSEA in the germline V gene. The CDR3 totals 14 residues. CDR3 in DNA: TGCAGCGGGGTACTAGCGGGAGACTCCTACGAGCAGTACTTC. This codes for CSGVLAGDSYEQYF.

This chain uses TRBV28 with TRBJ1-5, with a weak D call TRBD1 (5 bases). Trimming took 6 bases from V and 7 from J, leaving 19 bases between them. Germline V gene lookup returns CDR1 MDHEN and CDR2 SYDVKM. This CDR3 is built from 15 residues. For the CDR3, the DNA is TGTGCCAGCAGGCCCCGGTTGGGGGGAAGCCAGCCCCAGCATTTT. This translates into CASRPRLGGSQPQHF.

This chain uses TRBV6-5 with TRBJ2-5, with D hard to call. V lost 6 bases to trimming and J lost 4 bases, with 6 bases between them. The CDR3 totals 11 residues. Germline V lookup: CDR1 MNHEY, CDR2 SVGAGI. The CDR3 DNA reads as TGTGCCAGCAGCCTAGGAGAGACCCAGTACTTC. Translated, it gives CASSLGETQYF.

The chain couples TRBV28 to TRBJ2-7; 7 positions match TRBD1. V shed 5 bases, J shed 1 base, and the junction held 23 bases outside the gene matches. The CDR3 contains 20 residues. The V gene's germline CDR1 is MDHEN and CDR2 SYDVKM. In nucleotides, the CDR3 is TGTGCCAGCAGTCTATCGTTTTCTGACACCGGGACAGCCGATTCCTACGAGCAGTACTTC. Protein product: CASSLSFSDTGTADSYEQYF.

V usage is TRBV4-1 and J usage is TRBJ1-3; D is undetermined. The CDR3 is 13 residues long. V shed 3 bases and J shed 4 bases, with 7 bases lying between them. In germline, CDR1 is MGHRA, CDR2 YSYEKL. Written as DNA, the CDR3 is TGCGCCAGCAGCCATCCAGGAGGAAACACCATATATTTT. It encodes CASSHPGGNTIYF.

V usage is TRBV5-1 and J usage is TRBJ2-3; 7 bases align to TRBD2. The CDR3 runs 15 residues. Germline V gene sequence: CDR1 SGHRS, CDR2 YFSETQ. The junction had 4 bases not matched to a gene; V was cut back by 0 bases and J by 3 bases. CDR3 DNA: TGCGCCAGCAGCTTGGGCGCGGGAGTGACAGATACGCAGTATTTT. This sequence encodes CASSLGAGVTDTQYF.

This sequence joins TRBV28 and TRBJ2-1; 11 bases are shared with TRBD2. Germline CDR1 is MDHEN and CDR2 is SYDVKM. Unmatched junction bases numbered 13, after V lost 8 bases and J lost 4 bases. The CDR3 runs to 17 residues. CDR3 loop: CASGGRIPSGGYNEQFF. In nucleotides, the CDR3 is TGTGCCAGCGGGGGAAGGATCCCTAGCGGGGGGTACAATGAGCAGTTCTTC. The entire variable domain, with the rest obtained from reference TRBV28 and TRBJ2-1, is as follows: DVKVTQSSRYLVKRTGEKVFLECVQDMDHENMFWYRQDPGLGLRLIYFSYDVKMKEKGDIPEGYSVSREKKERFSLILESASTNQTSMYLCASGGRIPSGGYNEQFFGPGTRLTVL.

This sequence joins TRBV7-9 and TRBJ1-2; 8 bases map to TRBD1. Per germline, CDR1 SEHNR and CDR2 FQNEAQ (reference sequence). Germline trimming cut 6 bases from V and 4 bases from J; bases unmatched to any gene: 10. The CDR3 runs 15 residues. The CDR3 loop is CASRDGTGLPYGYTF. For the CDR3, the DNA is TGTGCCAGCAGGGATGGGACAGGCCTACCCTATGGCTACACCTTC.

The chain combines TRBV6-6 with TRBJ2-7; 7 positions match TRBD1. Losses at the gene ends were 6 bases for V and 6 bases for J; bases not matched to a gene: 5. The CDR3 is 12 residues long. Germline lookup yields CDR1 MNHNY and CDR2 SVGAGI (reference sequence). The CDR3 nucleotides are TGTGCCAGCAGAGGCACAGGGGTCGAGCAGTACTTC. Encoded protein: CASRGTGVEQYF.

The DNA for the CDR3 is TGTGCCAGCAGCTTAAACCCTCCTCTAGCGGGAGGGCGTACGCAGTATTTT. Amino acids: CASSLNPPLAGGRTQYF. The chain is built from TRBV13 and TRBJ2-3; 12 bases match TRBD2. Germline V gene lookup returns CDR1 PRHDT and CDR2 FYEKMQ (reference sequence). This CDR3 has 17 amino acids. V gave up 2 bases and J gave up 8 bases; unmatched junction bases: 11. Combining the CDR3 with reference TRBV13 and TRBJ2-3 gives the whole variable domain AAGVIQSPRHLIKEKRETATLKCYPIPRHDTVYWYQQGPGQDPQFLISFYEKMQSDKGSIPDRFSAQQFSDYHSELNMSSLELGDSALYFCASSLNPPLAGGRTQYFGPGTRLTVL.